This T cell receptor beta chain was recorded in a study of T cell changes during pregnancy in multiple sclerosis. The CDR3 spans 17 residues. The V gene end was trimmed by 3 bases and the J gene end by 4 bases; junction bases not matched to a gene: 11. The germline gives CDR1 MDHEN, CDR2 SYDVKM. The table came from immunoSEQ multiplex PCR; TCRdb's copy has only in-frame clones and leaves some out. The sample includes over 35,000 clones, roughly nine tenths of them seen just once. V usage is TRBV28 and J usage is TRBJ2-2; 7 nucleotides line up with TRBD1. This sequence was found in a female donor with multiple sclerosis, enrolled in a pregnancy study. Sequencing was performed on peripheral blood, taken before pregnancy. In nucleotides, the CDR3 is TGTGCCAGCAGTTTGGCGCTGACAGGGCTGGGCACCGGGGAGCTGTTTTTT. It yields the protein CASSLALTGLGTGELFF. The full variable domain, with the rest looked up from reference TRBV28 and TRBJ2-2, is DVKVTQSSRYLVKRTGEKVFLECVQDMDHENMFWYRQDPGLGLRLIYFSYDVKMKEKGDIPEGYSVSREKKERFSLILESASTNQTSMYLCASSLALTGLGTGELFFGEGSRLTVL.